This T cell receptor beta chain was identified in a study of blood T cell repertoires in COVID-19. Original methodology: Reference gene primer amplification gave nucleated cell count estimates. The table came from immunoSEQ multiplex PCR; TCRdb's copy has only in-frame clones and leaves some out. From that table come the V and J calls and clone size; the DNA was used to work out D and trimming. This table holds fewer than 250,000 clones, 90% to 95% found once. V dropped 4 bases and J dropped 0; count of bases not matched to a gene: 4. The CDR3 runs 16 residues. The V gene's germline CDR1 is SGHTA and CDR2 FQGTGA.

The sequence was collected from a man aged 30 to 45 with acute or convalescent COVID-19. The source material was peripheral blood. V gene TRBV7-3 combines with J gene TRBJ2-3; 10 bases are a match to TRBD2. CDR3 sequence: CASSSGLAASTDTQYF. The CDR3 nucleotides are TGTGCCAGCAGCTCCGGACTAGCGGCTAGCACAGATACGCAGTATTTT. Filled out from reference TRBV7-3 and TRBJ2-3, the complete variable domain reads GAGVSQTPSNKVTEKGKYVELRCDPISGHTALYWYRQSLGQGPEFLIYFQGTGAADDSGLPNDRFFAVRPEGSVSTLKIQRTERGDSAVYLCASSSGLAASTDTQYFGPGTRLTVL.